This passage covers 9 T cell receptor beta chains from one sample sequenced in a study of PD-L1 blockade in urothelial cancer. Time point meaning: pretreatment peripheral blood. TCRdb keeps only in-frame clones here, not all; method: immunoSEQ multiplex PCR. This sample yields approximately 47,000 clones, of which 75% to 90% are seen a single time; around 1.5% belongs to the top ten. The starting material was PBMCs, obtained around atezolizumab (anti-PD-L1) treatment. All receptors come from a man aged 50 or older with urothelial cancer.

The chain couples TRBV19 to TRBJ2-5, with TRBD2 matching 9 bases. The CDR3 spans 14 residues. Per germline, CDR1 LNHDA and CDR2 SQIVND (reference sequence). The junction had 7 bases not matched to a gene; V was cut back by 6 bases and J by 5 bases. This CDR3 reads CASRRVAGGETQYF. CDR3 in DNA: TGTGCCAGTAGGAGAGTTGCGGGGGGGGAGACCCAGTACTTC. Complete variable domain (other parts from reference TRBV19 and TRBJ2-5): DGGITQSPKYLFRKEGQNVTLSCEQNLNHDAMYWYRQDPGQGLRLIYYSQIVNDFQKGDIAEGYSVSREKKESFPLTVTSAQKNPTAFYLCASRRVAGGETQYFGPGTRLLVL.

The rearrangement uses TRBV5-1 and TRBJ2-1; TRBD1 is a possible D gene (6 bases). V lost 4 bases and J lost 7, with 21 bases in between. In germline, CDR1 is SGHRS, CDR2 YFSETQ. This CDR3 spans 16 amino acids. CDR3 loop: CASSGPGTPATNEQFF. CDR3 sequence (DNA): TGCGCCAGCAGCGGCCCCGGGACACCCGCTACGAATGAGCAGTTCTTC.

The V and J genes are TRBV10-1 and TRBJ1-4; 9 bases map to TRBD1. In germline, CDR1 is WNHNN, CDR2 SYGVQD (reference sequence). The CDR3 totals 17 residues. J was trimmed by 8 bases and V by 3 bases; bases with no gene match: 13. This CDR3 reads CASSDPRLEQGAEKLFF. CDR3 nucleotide sequence: TGCGCCAGCAGTGACCCTCGCCTGGAACAGGGGGCCGAAAAACTGTTTTTT.

The genes are TRBV14 and TRBJ1-6; D is ambiguous. Germline V CDR1 and CDR2: SGHDN, FVKESK. V dropped 4 bases and J dropped 0 bases, with 10 bases sitting between them. CDR3 size: 16 residues. The CDR3: CASSPPSSSYNSPLHF. For the CDR3, the DNA is TGTGCCAGCAGCCCCCCGTCGAGCTCCTATAATTCACCCCTCCACTTT. Complete variable domain (other parts from reference TRBV14 and TRBJ1-6): EAGVTQFPSHSVIEKGQTVTLRCDPISGHDNLYWYRRVMGKEIKFLLHFVKESKQDESGMPNNRFLAERTGGTYSTLKVQPAELEDSGVYFCASSPPSSSYNSPLHFGNGTRLTVT.

The rearrangement joins TRBV2 to TRBJ1-5, with 9 bases matching TRBD1. The CDR3 has 15 residues. Germline V gene sequence: CDR1 SNHLY, CDR2 FYNNEI. The V and J ends lost 11 bases and 6 bases, in that order; junction bases with no gene match: 14. CDR3 region: CAGGGPTGGGQPQHF. DNA of the CDR3: TGTGCCGGGGGGGGCCCCACAGGGGGCGGTCAGCCCCAGCATTTT. The variable domain in full, with the rest retrieved from reference TRBV2 and TRBJ1-5, is EPEVTQTPSHQVTQMGQEVILRCVPISNHLYFYWYRQILGQKVEFLVSFYNNEISEKSEIFDDQFSVERPDGSNFTLKIRSTKLEDSAMYFCAGGGPTGGGQPQHFGDGTRLSIL.

V usage is TRBV7-6 and J usage is TRBJ2-3; TRBD2 aligns across 8 bases. This CDR3 is built from 15 residues. Trimming at V came to 10 bases and at J to 3 bases, leaving 12 bases not matched to a gene. Germline CDR1 is SGHVS and CDR2 is FNYEAQ. For the CDR3, the DNA is TGTGCCACTAACGCGGGGGGCGAAGATACAGATACGCAGTATTTT. Translated: CATNAGGEDTDTQYF.

This clone was detected only once. The rearrangement links TRBV18 to TRBJ1-2, with D perhaps matching TRBD1 (5 bases). The CDR3 consists of 12 residues. In germline, CDR1 is KGHSH, CDR2 LQKENI. V gave up 1 base and J gave up 9 bases, with 9 bases separating them. The CDR3 sequence: CASSPQTGRYTF. As DNA, the CDR3 is TGTGCCAGCTCACCACAAACAGGACGCTACACCTTC. The whole variable domain, filled in from reference TRBV18 and TRBJ1-2, reads NAGVMQNPRHLVRRRGQEARLRCSPMKGHSHVYWYRQLPEEGLKFMVYLQKENIIDESGMPKERFSAEFPKEGPSILRIQQVVRGDSAAYFCASSPQTGRYTFGSGTRLTVV.

V and J are TRBV6-5 and TRBJ1-1; a weak D match, TRBD1 (5 bases). CDR1 and CDR2 (germline): MNHEY, SVGAGI. With 8 bases removed from V and 1 base from J, the gap between germline ends came to 14 bases. This CDR3 comprises 14 residues. The CDR3 region has the DNA TGTGCCAGCGGGATGCGACAGCCGAACACTGAAGCTTTCTTT. Translated: CASGMRQPNTEAFF.

This rearrangement joins TRBV6-5 to TRBJ1-2, with D possibly matching TRBD1 (6 bases). CDR3 length: 14 amino acids. CDR1 MNHEY and CDR2 SVGAGI come from the germline V gene. V lost 6 bases, J lost 2 bases, and 13 bases lay in between. The CDR3 region is CASRMGQGNYGYTF. The DNA of the CDR3 is TGTGCCAGCAGGATGGGGCAGGGGAACTATGGCTACACCTTC.